This TCR beta chain was captured by sequencing in a study of T cells in Graves' hyperthyroidism and ophthalmopathy (dated by TCRdb to between 2019 and 2020). Describing the broader study: Peripheral blood was collected at initial diagnosis, before any treatment. To identify distinguishing TCR V-J signatures, a discovery cohort of some 99 patients was used, comprising 43 with Graves' ophthalmopathy and 55 to 65 with stable Graves' hyperthyroidism. Prospective prediction of ophthalmopathy was tested in an independent validation cohort consisting of 18 hyperthyroidism patients and around 16 patients who later progressed to ophthalmopathy. The 95 to 100 discovery patients were randomly split 7:3 into training and test sets. In about 6 Graves' hyperthyroidism patients, the study also compared T-cell repertoires from thyroid tissue with T-cell repertoires from blood. After sampling, hyperthyroidism patients received methimazole starting at 30 mg daily, and ophthalmopathy patients received high-dose intravenous methylprednisolone. The paper reports TCR Vbeta CDR3 sequencing of roughly 140 peripheral blood samples: 40 to 45 ophthalmopathy, about 75 hyperthyroidism and about 17 progressor patients. Paper-wide results and their limitations: In cross-validation, a model built on a 13 V-J signature told ophthalmopathy apart from stable hyperthyroidism with 85% to 90% sensitivity and approximately 81% specificity, and in testing the same model reached 80%/75%. Most expanded thyroid clonotypes (frequency above 0.001) were also detected in blood, suggesting blood repertoires may reflect thyroid immune responses. No statistical method was used to set the sample size in advance, and investigators knew the group allocation. In validation, the model predicted progression to ophthalmopathy a median of around six months before onset, with roughly 70% sensitivity and around 76% specificity.

Germline trimming amounts to 5 bases on V and 5 bases on J, with 8 as the count of junction bases outside the gene matches. As encoded in the germline V gene (reference sequence), CDR1 is SEHNR while CDR2 is FQNEAQ. There are 16 amino acids in the CDR3, from cysteine to phenylalanine inclusive. Only the CDR3 DNA is retained, 48 bases long and in frame from the first base. To note about this clonotype: The antigen it recognizes is unknown. Nothing much larger sits one base from this clone, and base qualities are not available.

The TCR beta CDR3 regions were amplified from RNA transcripts. The TCR CDR3 was subjected to a first round of RT-PCR using the HTBI primer set and the Qiagen OneStep RT-PCR kit. Libraries were constructed in a second round of multiplex PCR, after which size selection and purification were performed. Paired-end sequencing of the libraries was performed with 100 bp reads on an Illumina HiSeq2000. The study's own analysis went as follows. SOAPnuke was used to process the raw data, with reads discarded if the reads contained adapters or uncalled bases, had a mean Phred below 15, or lacked an exact constant-primer or identifier match. COPE v1.2.5 was used to merge the high-quality paired reads, and each unique nucleotide sequence was defined as a clonotype. MiTCR v1.1 was used to align clonotypes to the IMGT TRBV, TRBD and TRBJ reference segments. Only V-J combinations with frequency above 0.0001, covering about 99% of repertoires, were analysed. A TCS score was defined as the ratio of F50 (clonal expansion) to E x V (chaos), with BLOSUM62-based TCRdist applied between CDR3 peptides within each V-J. Welch's t-statistics and random forest reduced 450 to 600 V-J features to fewer than 15, which were used in a naive Bayes classifier (R e1071). The public reads were reprocessed in TCRdb via fastp at Q25 and MiXCR, keeping in-frame beta chains. Identical CDR3 proteins give one entry, which carries the most common genes and DNA. In this record, the V and J calls reflect TCRdb's handling and not the investigators' own analysis. The table for this sample lists 450,000 to 500,000 distinct CDR3 sequences; about 20% of them were counted only once. About 49% of the sample comes from the top ten.

Ophthalmopathy patients had moderately to severely active disease, Clinical Activity Score of at least 3, NOSPECS grade of at least 4, and duration under 3 months. The study excluded patients with uncontrolled infections, other autoimmune diseases, pregnancy or lactation. Clinical symptoms, serum thyroxine and TRAb, thyroid ultrasound, and orbital computed tomography formed the basis for the diagnoses. PBMCs were isolated from more than 8 ml of fresh peripheral blood by Ficoll-Paque density gradient centrifugation. Total RNA was extracted with Trizol reagent, and quality was checked on an Agilent 2100 Bioanalyzer.

The chain joins TRBV7-9 to TRBJ2-2, with 10 central nucleotides matching TRBD2. Sequencing input: blood. This receptor was identified in a woman in her 70s with Graves' ophthalmopathy. In nucleotide form, the sequence is TGTGCCAGCAGCCCTGAACTAGCGGGACGTACCGGGGAGCTGTTTTTT. Translated, this gives CASSPELAGRTGELFF.